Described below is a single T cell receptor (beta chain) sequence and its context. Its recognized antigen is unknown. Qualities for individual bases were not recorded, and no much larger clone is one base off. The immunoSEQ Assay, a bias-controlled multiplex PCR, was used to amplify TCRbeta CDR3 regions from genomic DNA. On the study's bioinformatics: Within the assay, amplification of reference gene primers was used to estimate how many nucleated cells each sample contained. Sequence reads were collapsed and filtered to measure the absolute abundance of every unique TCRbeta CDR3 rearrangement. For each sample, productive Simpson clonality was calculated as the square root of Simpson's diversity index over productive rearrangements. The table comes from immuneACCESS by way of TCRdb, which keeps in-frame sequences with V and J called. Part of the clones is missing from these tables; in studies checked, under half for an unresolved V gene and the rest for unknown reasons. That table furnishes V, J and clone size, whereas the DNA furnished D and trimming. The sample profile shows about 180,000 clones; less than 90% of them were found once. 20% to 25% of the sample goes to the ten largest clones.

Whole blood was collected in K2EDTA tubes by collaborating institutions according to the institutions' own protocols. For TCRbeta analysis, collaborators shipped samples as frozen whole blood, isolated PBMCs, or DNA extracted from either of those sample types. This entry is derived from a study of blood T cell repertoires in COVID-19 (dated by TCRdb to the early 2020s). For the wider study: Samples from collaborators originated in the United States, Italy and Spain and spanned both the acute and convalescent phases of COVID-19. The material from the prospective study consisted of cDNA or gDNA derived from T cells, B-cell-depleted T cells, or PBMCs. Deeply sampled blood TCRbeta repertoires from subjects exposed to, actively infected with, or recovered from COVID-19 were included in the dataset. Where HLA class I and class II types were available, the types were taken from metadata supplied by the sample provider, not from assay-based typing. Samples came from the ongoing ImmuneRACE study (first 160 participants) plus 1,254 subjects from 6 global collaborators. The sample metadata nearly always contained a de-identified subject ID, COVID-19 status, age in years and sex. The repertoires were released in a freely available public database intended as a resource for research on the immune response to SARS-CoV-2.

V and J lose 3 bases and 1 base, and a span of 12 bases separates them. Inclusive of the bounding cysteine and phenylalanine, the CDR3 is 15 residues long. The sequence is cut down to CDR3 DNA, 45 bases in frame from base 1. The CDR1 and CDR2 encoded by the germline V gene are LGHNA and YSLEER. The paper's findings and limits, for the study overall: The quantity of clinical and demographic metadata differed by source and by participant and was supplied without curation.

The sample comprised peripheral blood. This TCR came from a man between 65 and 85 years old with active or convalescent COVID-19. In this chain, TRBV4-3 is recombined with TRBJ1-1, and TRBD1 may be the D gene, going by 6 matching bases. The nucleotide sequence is TGCGCCAGCAGCCACGTCAGGGGCGGGAACACTGAAGCTTTCTTT. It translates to CASSHVRGGNTEAFF.